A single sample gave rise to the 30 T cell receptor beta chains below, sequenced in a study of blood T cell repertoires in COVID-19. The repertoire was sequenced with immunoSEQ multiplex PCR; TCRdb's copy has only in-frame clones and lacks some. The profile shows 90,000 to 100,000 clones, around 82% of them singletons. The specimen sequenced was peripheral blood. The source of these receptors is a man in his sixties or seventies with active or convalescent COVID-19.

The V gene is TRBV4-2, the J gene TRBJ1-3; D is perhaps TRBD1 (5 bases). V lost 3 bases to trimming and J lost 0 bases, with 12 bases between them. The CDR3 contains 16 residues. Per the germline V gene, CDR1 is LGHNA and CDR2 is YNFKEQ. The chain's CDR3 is CASSQATGGSGNTIYF. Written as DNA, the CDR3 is TGTGCCAGCAGCCAGGCAACAGGCGGCTCTGGAAACACCATATATTTT.

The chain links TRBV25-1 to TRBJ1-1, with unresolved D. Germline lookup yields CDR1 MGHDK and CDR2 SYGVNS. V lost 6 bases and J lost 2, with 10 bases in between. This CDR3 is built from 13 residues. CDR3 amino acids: CASRVGRNTEAFF. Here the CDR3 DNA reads TGTGCCAGCAGAGTGGGCCGAAACACTGAAGCTTTCTTT.

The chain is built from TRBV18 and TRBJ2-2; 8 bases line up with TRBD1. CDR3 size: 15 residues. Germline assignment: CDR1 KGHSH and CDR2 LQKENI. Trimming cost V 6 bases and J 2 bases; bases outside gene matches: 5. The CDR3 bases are TGTGCCAGCTCGCTCGGACAGGGCAACACCGGGGAGCTGTTTTTT. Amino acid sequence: CASSLGQGNTGELFF.

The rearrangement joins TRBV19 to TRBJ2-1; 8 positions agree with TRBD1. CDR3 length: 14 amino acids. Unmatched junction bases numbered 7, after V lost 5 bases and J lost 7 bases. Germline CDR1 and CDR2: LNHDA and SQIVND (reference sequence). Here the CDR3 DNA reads TGTGCCAGTAGTTCAGACAGGGGACGGAATGAGCAGTTCTTC. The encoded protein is CASSSDRGRNEQFF.

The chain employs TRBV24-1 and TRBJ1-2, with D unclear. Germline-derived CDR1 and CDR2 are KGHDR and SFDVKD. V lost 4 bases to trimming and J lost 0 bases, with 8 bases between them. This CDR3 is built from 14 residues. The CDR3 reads CATSDTSANYGYTF. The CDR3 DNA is TGTGCCACCAGTGACACAAGCGCTAACTATGGCTACACCTTC.

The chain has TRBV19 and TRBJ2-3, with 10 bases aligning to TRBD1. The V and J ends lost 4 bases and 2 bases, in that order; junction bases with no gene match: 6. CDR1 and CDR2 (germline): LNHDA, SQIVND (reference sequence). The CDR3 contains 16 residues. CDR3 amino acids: CASSTPGTGATDTQYF. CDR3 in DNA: TGTGCCAGTAGTACCCCAGGGACAGGGGCCACAGATACGCAGTATTTT. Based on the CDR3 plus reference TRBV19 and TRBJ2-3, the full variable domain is DGGITQSPKYLFRKEGQNVTLSCEQNLNHDAMYWYRQDPGQGLRLIYYSQIVNDFQKGDIAEGYSVSREKKESFPLTVTSAQKNPTAFYLCASSTPGTGATDTQYFGPGTRLTVL.

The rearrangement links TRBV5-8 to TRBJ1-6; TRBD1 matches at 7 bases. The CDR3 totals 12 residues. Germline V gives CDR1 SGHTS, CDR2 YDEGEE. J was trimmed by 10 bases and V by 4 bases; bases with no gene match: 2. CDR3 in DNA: TGTGCCAGCAGCCACAGGGGCTCACCCCTCCACTTT. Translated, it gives CASSHRGSPLHF.

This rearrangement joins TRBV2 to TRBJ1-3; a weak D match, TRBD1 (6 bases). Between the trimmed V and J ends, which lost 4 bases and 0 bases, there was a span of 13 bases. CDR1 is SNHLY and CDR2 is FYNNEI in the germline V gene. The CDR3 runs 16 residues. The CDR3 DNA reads TGTGCCAGCAGTGCGAGCAGGGGTGGCTCTGGAAACACCATATATTTT. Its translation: CASSASRGGSGNTIYF.

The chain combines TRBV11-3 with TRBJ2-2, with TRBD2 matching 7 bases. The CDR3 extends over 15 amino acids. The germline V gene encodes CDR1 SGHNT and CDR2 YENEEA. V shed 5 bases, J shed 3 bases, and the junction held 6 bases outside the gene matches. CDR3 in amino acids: CASSPPTSHTGELFF. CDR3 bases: TGTGCCAGCAGCCCCCCGACTAGCCACACCGGGGAGCTGTTTTTT.

CDR3 nucleotides: TGTGCCAGCAGCTTCCAGGGAAGGTATGATACGCAGTATTTT. It translates to CASSFQGRYDTQYF. The chain joins TRBV11-3 to TRBJ2-3; TRBD1 might be the D (5 bases). The CDR3 contains 14 residues. V was pared by 3 bases and J by 6 bases, with 13 bases between. From germline, CDR1 is SGHNT and CDR2 YENEEA.

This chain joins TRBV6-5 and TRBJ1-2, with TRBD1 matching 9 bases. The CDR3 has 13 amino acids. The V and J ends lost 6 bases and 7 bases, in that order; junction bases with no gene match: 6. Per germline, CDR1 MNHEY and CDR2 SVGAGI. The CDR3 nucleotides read TGTGCCAGCAGACAACAGGGGGCAGGTGGCTACACCTTC. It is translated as CASRQQGAGGYTF.

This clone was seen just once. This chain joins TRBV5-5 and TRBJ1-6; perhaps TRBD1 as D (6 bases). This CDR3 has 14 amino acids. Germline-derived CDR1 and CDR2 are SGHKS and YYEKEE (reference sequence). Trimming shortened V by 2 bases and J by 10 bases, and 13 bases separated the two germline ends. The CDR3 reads CASSLMTGRSPLHF. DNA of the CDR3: TGTGCCAGCAGCTTAATGACAGGTAGATCACCCCTCCACTTT.

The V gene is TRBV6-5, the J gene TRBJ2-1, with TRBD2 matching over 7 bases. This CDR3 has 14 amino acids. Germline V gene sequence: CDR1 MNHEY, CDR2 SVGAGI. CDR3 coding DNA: TGTGCGTCCCGTGGAGCGGGGTGGATGAATGAGCAGTTCTTC. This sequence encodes CASRGAGWMNEQFF.

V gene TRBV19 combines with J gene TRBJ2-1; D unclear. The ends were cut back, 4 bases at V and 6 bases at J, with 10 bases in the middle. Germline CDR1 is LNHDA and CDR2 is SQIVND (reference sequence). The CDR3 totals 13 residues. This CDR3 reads CASSTRSGNEQFF. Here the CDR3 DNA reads TGTGCCAGTAGTACCCGGAGTGGCAATGAGCAGTTCTTC.

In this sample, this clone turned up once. The CDR3 DNA sequence: TGTGCCAGCAGCAGGGCCCCCCAGGGCGGCTATGGCTACACCTTC. As protein: CASSRAPQGGYGYTF. The rearrangement joins TRBV5-4 to TRBJ1-2; D is perhaps TRBD1 (5 bases). The CDR3 extends over 15 amino acids. CDR1 is SGHNT and CDR2 is YYREEE in the germline V gene (reference sequence). Trimming left V 4 bases short and J 4 bases short, with 17 bases between.

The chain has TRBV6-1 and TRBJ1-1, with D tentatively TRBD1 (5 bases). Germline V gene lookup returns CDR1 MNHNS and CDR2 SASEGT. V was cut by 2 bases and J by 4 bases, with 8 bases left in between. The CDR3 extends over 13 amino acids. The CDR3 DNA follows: TGTGCCAGCAGTGAACTGGGGGGCACTGAAGCTTTCTTT. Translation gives CASSELGGTEAFF.

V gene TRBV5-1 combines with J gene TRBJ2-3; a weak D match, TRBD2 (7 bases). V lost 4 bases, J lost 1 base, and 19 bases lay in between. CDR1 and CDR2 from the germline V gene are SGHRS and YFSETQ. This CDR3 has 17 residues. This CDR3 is CASSRGSGGHGTDTQYF. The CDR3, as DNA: TGCGCCAGCAGCCGGGGGTCCGGGGGGCATGGCACAGATACGCAGTATTTT.

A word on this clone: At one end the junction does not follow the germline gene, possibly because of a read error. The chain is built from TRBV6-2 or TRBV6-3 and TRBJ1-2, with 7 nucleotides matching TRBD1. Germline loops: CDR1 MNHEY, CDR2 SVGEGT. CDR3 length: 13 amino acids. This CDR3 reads CASSLDGSGGLLF. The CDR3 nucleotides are TGTGCCAGCAGCCTTGATGGATCAGGGGGACTGCTCTTC.

DNA of the CDR3: TGTGCCAGCATCACTGACAAACCGGACACTGAAGCTTTCTTT. This codes for CASITDKPDTEAFF. The chain links TRBV6-5 to TRBJ1-1, with D uncertain. This CDR3 contains 14 residues. Germline loops: CDR1 MNHEY, CDR2 SVGAGI. V lost 7 bases and J lost 3, with 15 bases in between.

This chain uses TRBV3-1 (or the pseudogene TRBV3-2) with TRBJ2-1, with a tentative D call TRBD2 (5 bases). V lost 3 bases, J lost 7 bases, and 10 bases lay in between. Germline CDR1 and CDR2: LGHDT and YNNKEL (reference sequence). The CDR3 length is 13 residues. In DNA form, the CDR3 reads TGTGCCAGCAGCCATCGAGCGGCGAATGAGCAGTTCTTC. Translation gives CASSHRAANEQFF.

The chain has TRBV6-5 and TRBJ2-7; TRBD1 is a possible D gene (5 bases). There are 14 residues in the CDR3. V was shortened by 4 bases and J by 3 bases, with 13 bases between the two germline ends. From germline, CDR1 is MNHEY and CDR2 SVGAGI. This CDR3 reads CASSSRTDNYEQYF. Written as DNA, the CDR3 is TGTGCCAGCAGTTCCCGGACGGACAACTACGAGCAGTACTTC.

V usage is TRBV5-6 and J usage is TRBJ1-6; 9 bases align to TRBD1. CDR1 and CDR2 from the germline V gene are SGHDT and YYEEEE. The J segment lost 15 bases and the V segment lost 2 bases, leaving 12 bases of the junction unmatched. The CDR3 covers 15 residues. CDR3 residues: CASSFGGQGQMDLHF. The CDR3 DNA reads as TGTGCCAGCAGCTTTGGGGGACAGGGTCAAATGGACCTCCACTTT.

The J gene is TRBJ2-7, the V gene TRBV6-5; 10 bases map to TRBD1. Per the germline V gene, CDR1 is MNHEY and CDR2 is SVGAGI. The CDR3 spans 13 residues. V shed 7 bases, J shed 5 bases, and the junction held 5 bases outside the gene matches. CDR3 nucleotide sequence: TGTGCCAGCACCAGGACAGGGGGAAACGAGCAGTACTTC. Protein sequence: CASTRTGGNEQYF.

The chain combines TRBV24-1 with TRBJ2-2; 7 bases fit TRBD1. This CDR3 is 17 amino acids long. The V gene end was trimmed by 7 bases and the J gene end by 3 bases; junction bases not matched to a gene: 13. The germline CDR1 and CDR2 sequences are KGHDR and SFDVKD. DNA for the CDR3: TGTGCCACCAGCTACAGGTGGGACAGAGGTTACACCGGGGAGCTGTTTTTT. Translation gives CATSYRWDRGYTGELFF.

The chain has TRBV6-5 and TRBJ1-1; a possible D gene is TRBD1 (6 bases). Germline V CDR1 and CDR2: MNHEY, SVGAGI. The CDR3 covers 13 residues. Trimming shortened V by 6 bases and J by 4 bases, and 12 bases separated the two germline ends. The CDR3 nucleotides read TGTGCCAGCAGAAAACAGGGAGCCACTGAAGCTTTCTTT. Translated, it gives CASRKQGATEAFF.

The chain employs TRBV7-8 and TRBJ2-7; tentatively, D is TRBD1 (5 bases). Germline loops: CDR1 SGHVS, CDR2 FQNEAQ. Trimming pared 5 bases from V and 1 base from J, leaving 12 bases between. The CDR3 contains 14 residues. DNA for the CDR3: TGTGCCAGCAGCAGGATGGGGCGGTCCTACGAGCAGTACTTC. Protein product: CASSRMGRSYEQYF.

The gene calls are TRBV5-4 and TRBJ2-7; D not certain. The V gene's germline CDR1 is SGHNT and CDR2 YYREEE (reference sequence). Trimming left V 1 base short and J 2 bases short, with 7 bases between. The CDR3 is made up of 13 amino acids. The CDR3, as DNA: TGTGCCAGCAGCTTGCCTAATGCCTACGAGCAGTACTTC. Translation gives CASSLPNAYEQYF. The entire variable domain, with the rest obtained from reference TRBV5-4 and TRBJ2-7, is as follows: ETGVTQSPTHLIKTRGQQVTLRCSSQSGHNTVSWYQQALGQGPQFIFQYYREEENGRGNFPPRFSGLQFPNYSSELNVNALELDDSALYLCASSLPNAYEQYFGPGTRLTVT.

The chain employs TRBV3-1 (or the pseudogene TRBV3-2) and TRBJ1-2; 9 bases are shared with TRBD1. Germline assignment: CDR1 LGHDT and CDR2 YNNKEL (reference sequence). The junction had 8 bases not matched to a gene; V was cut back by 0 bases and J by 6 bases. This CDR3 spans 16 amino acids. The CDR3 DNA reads TGTGCCAGCAGCCAAGACGGGGGACAGGGTTTCAATGGCTACACCTTC. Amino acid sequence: CASSQDGGQGFNGYTF.

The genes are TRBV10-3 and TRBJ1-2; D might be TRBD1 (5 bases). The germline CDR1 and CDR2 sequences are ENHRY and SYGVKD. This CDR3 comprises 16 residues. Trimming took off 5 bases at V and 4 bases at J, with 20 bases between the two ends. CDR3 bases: TGTGCCATCAGTCCTGCCGGGAGGACACAGACCTATGGCTACACCTTC. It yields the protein CAISPAGRTQTYGYTF.

Here the CDR3 DNA reads TGTGCCAGCAACGAACAGGGGTATGGCTACACCTTC. It codes for CASNEQGYGYTF. This rearrangement joins TRBV7-9 to TRBJ1-2; 7 bases agree with TRBD1. CDR3 size: 12 residues. The V gene end was trimmed by 7 bases and the J gene end by 5 bases; junction bases not matched to a gene: 4. Germline CDR1 reads SEHNR; CDR2 reads FQNEAQ (reference sequence).